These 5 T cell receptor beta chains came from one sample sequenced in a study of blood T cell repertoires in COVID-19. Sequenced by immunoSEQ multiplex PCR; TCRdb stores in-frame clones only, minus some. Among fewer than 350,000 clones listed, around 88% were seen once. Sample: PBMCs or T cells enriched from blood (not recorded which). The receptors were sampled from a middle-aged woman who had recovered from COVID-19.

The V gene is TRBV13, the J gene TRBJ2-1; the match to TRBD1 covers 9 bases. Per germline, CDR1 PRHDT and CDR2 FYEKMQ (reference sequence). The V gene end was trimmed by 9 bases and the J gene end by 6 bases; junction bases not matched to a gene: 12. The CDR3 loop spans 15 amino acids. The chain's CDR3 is CASREYGTGSNEQFF. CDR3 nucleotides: TGTGCCAGTAGAGAATACGGGACAGGGTCCAATGAGCAGTTCTTC. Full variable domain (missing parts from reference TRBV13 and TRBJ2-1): AAGVIQSPRHLIKEKRETATLKCYPIPRHDTVYWYQQGPGQDPQFLISFYEKMQSDKGSIPDRFSAQQFSDYHSELNMSSLELGDSALYFCASREYGTGSNEQFFGPGTRLTVL.

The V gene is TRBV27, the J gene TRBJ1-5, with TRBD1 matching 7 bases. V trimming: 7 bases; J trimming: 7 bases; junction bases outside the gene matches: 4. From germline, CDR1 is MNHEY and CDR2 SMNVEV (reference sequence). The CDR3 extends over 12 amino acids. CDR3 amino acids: CASNNRGQPQHF. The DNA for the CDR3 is TGTGCCAGCAACAACAGGGGCCAGCCCCAGCATTTT.

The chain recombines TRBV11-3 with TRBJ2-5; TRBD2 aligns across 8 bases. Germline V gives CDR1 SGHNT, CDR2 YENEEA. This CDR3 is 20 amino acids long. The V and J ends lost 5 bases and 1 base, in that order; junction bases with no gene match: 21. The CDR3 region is CASSTRGGLAGAGGQETQYF. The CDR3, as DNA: TGTGCCAGCAGCACCCGTGGAGGGCTAGCGGGCGCCGGAGGCCAAGAGACCCAGTACTTC.

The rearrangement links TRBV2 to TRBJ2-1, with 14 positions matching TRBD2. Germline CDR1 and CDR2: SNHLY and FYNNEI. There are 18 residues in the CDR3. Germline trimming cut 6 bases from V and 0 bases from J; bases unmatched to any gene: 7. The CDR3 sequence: CASRLGLAGGLSYNEQFF. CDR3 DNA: TGTGCCAGCAGGCTCGGACTAGCGGGAGGACTCTCCTACAATGAGCAGTTCTTC.

CDR3 protein: CASSQGWPGQGAGSPLHF. In DNA, the CDR3 is TGTGCCAGCAGCCAAGGATGGCCAGGACAGGGGGCCGGTTCACCCCTCCACTTT. The gene calls are TRBV3-1 (or the pseudogene TRBV3-2) and TRBJ1-6; 11 nucleotides match TRBD1. Trimming at V came to 1 base and at J to 9 bases, leaving 11 bases not matched to a gene. Germline-derived CDR1 and CDR2 are LGHDT and YNNKEL (reference sequence). This CDR3 is 18 amino acids long.